These T cell receptor beta chains were read from a single sample in a study of T cells after yellow fever vaccination. TCRdb called the 5' RACE reads again in MiXCR, with one record for every CDR3 protein. The sample has roughly 500,000 distinct CDR3 sequences; roughly 21% are singletons. Source: PBMCs, taken 15 days after the yellow fever booster vaccination. These TCRs come from a man aged 25 to 40 who received the YFV17D yellow fever vaccine. Both conserved end residues are part of each CDR3. Each record gives: J gene, V gene, D gene, clone size, CDR3 DNA, CDR3 protein. The D gene is left open where the match is weak. Part of the rows lack a size; the others show once, few, many or a class for expanded clones.

j_gene: TRBJ2-1
v_gene: TRBV20-1
d_gene: -
abundance: -
CDR3nt: TGCAGTGCTAGTTATGAGGGACGCTCCTACAATGAGCAGTTCTTC
CDR3aa: CSASYEGRSYNEQFF

j_gene: TRBJ2-1
v_gene: TRBV12-3/TRBV12-4
d_gene: -
abundance: many
CDR3nt: TGTGCCAGCAATTCCCCGGACTACTACAATGAGCAGTTCTTC
CDR3aa: CASNSPDYYNEQFF

j_gene: TRBJ2-5
v_gene: TRBV7-2
d_gene: -
abundance: -
CDR3nt: TGTGCCAGCAGGCTGGGGGGCGCTGAGACCCAGTACTTC
CDR3aa: CASRLGGAETQYF

j_gene: TRBJ2-4
v_gene: TRBV5-4
d_gene: -
abundance: few
CDR3nt: TGTGCCAGCGGGAACAGGGACAAAAACATTCAGTACTTC
CDR3aa: CASGNRDKNIQYF

j_gene: TRBJ2-5
v_gene: TRBV20-1
d_gene: TRBD2
abundance: once
CDR3nt: TGCAGTGCGGGGGGGGACCGTACAACGGCCCAGTACTTC
CDR3aa: CSAGGDRTTAQYF

j_gene: TRBJ2-7
v_gene: TRBV4-2
d_gene: TRBD2
abundance: many
CDR3nt: TGTGCCAGCAGCCAGACTAGCGGCTCCTACGAGCAGTACTTC
CDR3aa: CASSQTSGSYEQYF

j_gene: TRBJ1-2
v_gene: TRBV30
d_gene: -
abundance: few
CDR3nt: TGTGCCTGTCTGAGAGCTAACTATGGCTACACCTTC
CDR3aa: CACLRANYGYTF

j_gene: TRBJ2-7
v_gene: TRBV29-1
d_gene: TRBD2
abundance: few
CDR3nt: TGCAGCGTTGAAGTTTTCCTCGCGGGAGGGCCCCAACACTACGAGCAGTACTTC
CDR3aa: CSVEVFLAGGPQHYEQYF

j_gene: TRBJ2-7
v_gene: TRBV6-6
d_gene: -
abundance: few
CDR3nt: TGTGCCAGCAACGCAGGGAAAGTCTACGAGCAGTACTTC
CDR3aa: CASNAGKVYEQYF

j_gene: TRBJ2-3
v_gene: TRBV18
d_gene: -
abundance: -
CDR3nt: TGTGCCAGCTCACCGGTGGTAGATACGCAGTATTTT
CDR3aa: CASSPVVDTQYF